Listed here are 23 T cell receptor beta chains from one sample, sequenced in a study of blood T cell repertoires in COVID-19. This table comes from immunoSEQ multiplex PCR, and its TCRdb copy is limited to in-frame clones, with some not included. The table includes roughly 180,000 clones, about 88% detected once. Sequencing was done on a sample of peripheral blood. Receptor source: a man younger than 35 with acute or convalescent COVID-19.

V is TRBV29-1 and J is TRBJ2-3; a weak D match, TRBD2 (6 bases). This CDR3 has 13 residues. CDR1 and CDR2 (germline): SQVTM, ANQGSEA. V was cut by 6 bases and J by 0 bases, with 10 bases left in between. The CDR3 protein is CSVLAPSTDTQYF. The CDR3 DNA reads as TGCAGCGTCCTAGCGCCTAGCACAGATACGCAGTATTTT.

The chain is built from TRBV7-9 and TRBJ2-3; 9 bases align to TRBD2. CDR1 is SEHNR and CDR2 is FQNEAQ in the germline V gene (reference sequence). The CDR3 runs 18 residues. The trim removed 7 bases at V and 4 bases at J, leaving 18 bases unmatched. The DNA for the CDR3 is TGTGCCAGCACCCCCCGTGGCGGGGGGGCATCATCAGCAGATACGCAGTATTTT. Translating gives CASTPRGGGASSADTQYF.

This chain uses TRBV9 with TRBJ2-5, with TRBD1 matching over 8 bases. The CDR3 length is 14 residues. The V gene end was trimmed by 4 bases and the J gene end by 5 bases; junction bases not matched to a gene: 7. Per germline, CDR1 SGDLS and CDR2 YYNGEE. The CDR3 DNA is TGTGCCAGCAGCCCAGGGACAGGAGGCGAGACCCAGTACTTC. This translates into CASSPGTGGETQYF.

J is TRBJ2-2 and V is TRBV6-6, with 16 bases lining up with TRBD2. From germline, CDR1 is MNHNY and CDR2 SVGAGI (reference sequence). The V gene end was trimmed by 5 bases and the J gene end by 4 bases; junction bases not matched to a gene: 4. The CDR3 contains 17 residues. The CDR3 nucleotides read TGTGCCAGCAGTCCGGGACTAGCGGGGGGGCCCACCGGGGAGCTGTTTTTT. Protein: CASSPGLAGGPTGELFF.

V is TRBV7-9 and J is TRBJ2-3; TRBD1 might be the D (6 bases). Trimming took 8 bases from V and 2 from J, leaving 20 bases between them. From germline, CDR1 is SEHNR and CDR2 FQNEAQ (reference sequence). The CDR3 runs to 16 residues. The CDR3 loop is CASEGARGTFTDTQYF. For the CDR3, the DNA is TGTGCCAGCGAAGGGGCGAGGGGGACATTCACAGATACGCAGTATTTT.

The chain uses TRBV6-5 and TRBJ1-2; tentative D call: TRBD1 (5 bases). V was pared by 9 bases and J by 7 bases, with 18 bases between. Germline CDR1 is MNHEY and CDR2 is SVGAGI. This CDR3 spans 13 amino acids. The CDR3 bases are TGTGCCAGGGCCGAGGACTACGGGGCTGGCTACACCTTC. This codes for CARAEDYGAGYTF.

The rearrangement uses TRBV6-5 and TRBJ1-4; unclear D gene. Germline assignment: CDR1 MNHEY and CDR2 SVGAGI. The CDR3 is 15 residues long. V was trimmed by 0 bases and J by 4 bases, leaving 9 bases between them. The CDR3 spells CASSYSTGSNEKLFF. CDR3 sequence (DNA): TGTGCCAGCAGTTACTCGACGGGGAGTAATGAAAAACTGTTTTTT.

The gene calls are TRBV5-1 and TRBJ1-2, with a tentative D call TRBD1 (6 bases). Germline lookup yields CDR1 SGHRS and CDR2 YFSETQ. Deletions cut 3 bases from V and 2 bases from J, with 17 bases between. CDR3 length: 16 amino acids. In DNA, the CDR3 is TGCGCCAGCAGCTCGGGATTGACAGGAGAGAACTATGGCTACACCTTC. Protein product: CASSSGLTGENYGYTF.

The CDR3 protein is CASSLAPSGGPNEQFF. The DNA of the CDR3 is TGCGCCAGCAGCTTGGCCCCTAGCGGGGGGCCTAATGAGCAGTTCTTC. This chain links TRBV5-1 with TRBJ2-1, with 11 bases lining up with TRBD2. The CDR3 extends over 16 amino acids. Germline CDR1 is SGHRS and CDR2 is YFSETQ. Losses at the gene ends were 0 bases for V and 7 bases for J; bases not matched to a gene: 6.

This clone was recorded once. V usage is TRBV4-1 and J usage is TRBJ2-6, with D tentatively TRBD2 (6 bases). V shed 2 bases and J shed 2 bases, with 10 bases lying between them. The CDR3 is 16 residues long. Per germline, CDR1 MGHRA and CDR2 YSYEKL. CDR3 in amino acids: CASSQRGDTGANVLTF. For the CDR3, the DNA is TGCGCCAGCAGCCAACGCGGGGATACTGGGGCCAACGTCCTGACTTTC.

The rearrangement joins TRBV4-1 to TRBJ2-2, with unresolved D. V was shortened by 7 bases and J by 1 base, with 10 bases between the two germline ends. Germline CDR1 and CDR2: MGHRA and YSYEKL. The CDR3 runs 14 residues. CDR3 in DNA: TGCGCCAGCACCCGCACAGAGAACACCGGGGAGCTGTTTTTT. This translates into CASTRTENTGELFF.

This chain joins TRBV7-3 and TRBJ1-1; no reliable D call. The germline gives CDR1 SGHTA, CDR2 FQGTGA. The CDR3 runs 13 residues. The V end lost 3 bases, the J end lost 0 bases, and 5 bases lay between the germline ends. CDR3 in DNA: TGTGCCAGCAGCTTTCAGATGAACACTGAAGCTTTCTTT. This encodes CASSFQMNTEAFF.

The chain has TRBV9 and TRBJ2-1; D may be TRBD2 (5 bases). This CDR3 contains 15 residues. The V end was cut by 0 bases, the J end by 7 bases, with 14 bases between. Germline V lookup: CDR1 SGDLS, CDR2 YYNGEE. The CDR3 loop reads CASSVVSAGFNEQFF. DNA of the CDR3: TGTGCCAGCAGCGTAGTGTCCGCGGGTTTTAATGAGCAGTTCTTC.

This clone occurred a few times. This chain uses TRBV3-1 (or the pseudogene TRBV3-2) with TRBJ1-2; 11 nucleotides line up with TRBD1. Losses at the gene ends were 4 bases for V and 4 bases for J; bases not matched to a gene: 5. The CDR3 is 15 residues long. CDR1 and CDR2 (germline): LGHDT, YNNKEL (reference sequence). This CDR3 is CASSPRTGGGYGYTF. For the CDR3, the DNA is TGTGCCAGCAGCCCCAGGACAGGGGGCGGCTATGGCTACACCTTC.

The chain combines TRBV19 with TRBJ2-7; TRBD2 might be the D (5 bases). Trimming stripped 7 bases from V and 5 bases from J, with 12 bases between. This CDR3 spans 12 amino acids. The germline V gene encodes CDR1 LNHDA and CDR2 SQIVND (reference sequence). The DNA of the CDR3 is TGTGCCAGTAAGGGTTTGGGAGACGAGCAGTACTTC. Translating it yields CASKGLGDEQYF. Complete variable domain (other parts from reference TRBV19 and TRBJ2-7): DGGITQSPKYLFRKEGQNVTLSCEQNLNHDAMYWYRQDPGQGLRLIYYSQIVNDFQKGDIAEGYSVSREKKESFPLTVTSAQKNPTAFYLCASKGLGDEQYFGPGTRLTVT.

This chain connects TRBV7-9 to TRBJ2-3; 7 positions match TRBD1. The V gene end was trimmed by 5 bases and the J gene end by 2 bases; junction bases not matched to a gene: 16. Germline V gives CDR1 SEHNR, CDR2 FQNEAQ (reference sequence). The CDR3 has 18 residues. The DNA for the CDR3 is TGTGCCAGCAGCCTACAAACGACTCGGGACAGAAACACAGATACGCAGTATTTT. It codes for CASSLQTTRDRNTDTQYF.

The rearrangement uses TRBV2 and TRBJ1-1; TRBD1 aligns across 9 bases. Germline assignment: CDR1 SNHLY and CDR2 FYNNEI. With V trimmed by 6 bases and J by 11 bases, 25 bases remained unmatched. The CDR3 covers 18 residues. The CDR3 spells CASRTTGTGSPSRGGAFF. The CDR3 DNA follows: TGTGCCAGCAGAACTACCGGGACAGGGTCCCCATCTCGCGGTGGGGCTTTCTTT.

The gene calls are TRBV2 and TRBJ2-1; no clear D. Germline lookup yields CDR1 SNHLY and CDR2 FYNNEI. This CDR3 has 11 residues. V was pared by 6 bases and J by 12 bases, with 12 bases between. The CDR3 bases are TGTGCCAGCAGCGGATGGAGAGGGCAGTTCTTC. This codes for CASSGWRGQFF.

The chain couples TRBV4-1 to TRBJ1-3, with TRBD1 matching 7 bases. Germline trimming cut 2 bases from V and 2 bases from J; bases unmatched to any gene: 6. Germline lookup yields CDR1 MGHRA and CDR2 YSYEKL. The CDR3 loop spans 16 amino acids. The CDR3 loop is CASSQPPGGTGNTIYF. In DNA form, the CDR3 reads TGCGCCAGCAGCCAACCTCCAGGGGGAACTGGAAACACCATATATTTT.

The V call is TRBV11-2, the J call TRBJ2-7; D not resolved. This CDR3 is built from 12 residues. Trimming cost V 5 bases and J 3 bases, with 8 bases left between them. Germline V gene sequence: CDR1 SGHAT, CDR2 FQNNGV. The CDR3 DNA reads TGTGCCAGCAGCGAGGAAAGCTACGAGCAGTACTTC. Encoded protein: CASSEESYEQYF.

The J gene is TRBJ1-4, the V gene TRBV5-4, with TRBD1 matching 7 bases. V lost 5 bases and J lost 5; bases outside the gene matches: 12. CDR3 length: 16 amino acids. Per germline, CDR1 SGHNT and CDR2 YYREEE (reference sequence). This CDR3 is CASSKRTGTENEKLFF. For the CDR3, the DNA is TGTGCCAGCAGTAAAAGAACCGGGACAGAAAATGAAAAACTGTTTTTT.

The chain couples TRBV4-1 to TRBJ2-3, with a possible D match to TRBD2 (5 bases). From germline, CDR1 is MGHRA and CDR2 YSYEKL. This CDR3 has 15 amino acids. V was shortened by 3 bases and J by 3 bases, with 13 bases between the two germline ends. The CDR3 loop reads CASSQVAEVTDTQYF. The CDR3 region has the DNA TGCGCCAGCAGCCAGGTCGCGGAGGTAACAGATACGCAGTATTTT.

CDR3 amino acids: CASSSWTGANTEAFF. DNA of the CDR3: TGTGCCAGCAGCTCATGGACAGGGGCGAACACTGAAGCTTTCTTT. V usage is TRBV7-9 and J usage is TRBJ1-1; 9 bases map to TRBD1. CDR3 length: 15 residues. V lost 4 bases and J lost 1; bases outside the gene matches: 4. Germline V CDR1 and CDR2: SEHNR, FQNEAQ (reference sequence).